The next 12 T cell receptor beta chains were all read from a single sample in a study of blood T cell repertoires in COVID-19. Assay: immunoSEQ multiplex PCR; the TCRdb copy retains only in-frame clones and omits some. Among about 70,000 clones listed, 80% to 90% were seen once. Sequencing used peripheral blood. Receptors originate from a woman aged 70 to 79 with acute or convalescent COVID-19.

This chain connects TRBV6-5 to TRBJ2-2, with a weak D call TRBD2 (6 bases). Germline V lookup: CDR1 MNHEY, CDR2 SVGAGI. CDR3 length: 13 residues. CDR3 residues: CATWGRHTGELFF. CDR3 nucleotide sequence: TGTGCGACATGGGGGAGGCACACCGGGGAGCTGTTTTTT.

The V call is TRBV11-2, the J call TRBJ2-7; 7 bases align to TRBD1. Germline CDR1 and CDR2: SGHAT and FQNNGV. The CDR3 consists of 12 residues. The V segment lost 6 bases and the J segment 6 bases; nucleotides outside the gene matches: 5. The CDR3 DNA is TGTGCCAGCAGGTTTAACAGGGGCGAGCAGTACTTC. As protein: CASRFNRGEQYF.

This chain connects TRBV5-1 to TRBJ2-1, with a possible D match to TRBD1 (5 bases). V dropped 5 bases and J dropped 4 bases, with 13 bases sitting between them. Germline CDR1 is SGHRS and CDR2 is YFSETQ. The CDR3 has 14 residues. The CDR3 nucleotides are TGCGCCAGCAGTGGAGCAACAGGTTACAATGAGCAGTTCTTC. Its translation: CASSGATGYNEQFF.

This clone showed up just once. The genes are TRBV27 and TRBJ1-1; TRBD1 is a possible D gene (5 bases). This CDR3 has 15 amino acids. CDR1 MNHEY and CDR2 SMNVEV come from the germline V gene (reference sequence). V dropped 4 bases and J dropped 4 bases, with 16 bases sitting between them. This chain's CDR3 is CASSYQGMWSTEAFF. CDR3 nucleotide sequence: TGTGCCAGCAGTTATCAGGGAATGTGGAGCACTGAAGCTTTCTTT.

J is TRBJ2-1 and V is TRBV19, with 15 bases identical to TRBD2. Trimming removed 6 bases from V and 10 bases from J; junction bases left unmatched: 7. The CDR3 sequence is 15 residues long. Germline values: CDR1 LNHDA, CDR2 SQIVND (reference sequence). The CDR3 nucleotides are TGTGCCAGTAGGGGGGGACTAGCGGGAGGAGACGAGCAGTTCTTC. It encodes CASRGGLAGGDEQFF.

The V gene is TRBV11-1, the J gene TRBJ2-1; a possible D gene is TRBD2 (5 bases). This CDR3 is 15 amino acids long. The germline gives CDR1 SGHAT, CDR2 FQDESV (reference sequence). The V and J ends lost 7 bases and 4 bases respectively, with 17 bases between them. The CDR3 spells CASTTRGGPYNEQFF. CDR3 DNA: TGTGCCAGCACCACCCGGGGTGGACCTTACAATGAGCAGTTCTTC.

This clone showed up just a few times. J is TRBJ1-3 and V is TRBV29-1, with a tentative D call TRBD1 (6 bases). Per the germline V gene, CDR1 is SQVTM and CDR2 is ANQGSEA. CDR3 length: 16 amino acids. Trimming removed 0 bases at V and 1 base at J, with 13 bases between. CDR3 coding DNA: TGCAGCGTTGAAGATGTACAGGGAGTGTCTGGAAACACCATATATTTT. Its translation is CSVEDVQGVSGNTIYF.

The chain joins TRBV19 to TRBJ2-7; TRBD2 aligns across 8 bases. Trimming at V came to 2 bases and at J to 2 bases, leaving 5 bases not matched to a gene. The CDR3 totals 15 residues. Germline assignment: CDR1 LNHDA and CDR2 SQIVND (reference sequence). The CDR3 is CASSIIGGGPYEQYF. CDR3 in DNA: TGTGCCAGTAGTATAATCGGGGGGGGACCCTACGAGCAGTACTTC. The full variable domain, its missing parts supplied by reference TRBV19 and TRBJ2-7, is DGGITQSPKYLFRKEGQNVTLSCEQNLNHDAMYWYRQDPGQGLRLIYYSQIVNDFQKGDIAEGYSVSREKKESFPLTVTSAQKNPTAFYLCASSIIGGGPYEQYFGPGTRLTVT.

V is TRBV15 and J is TRBJ1-5; 7 bases agree with TRBD1. Germline loops: CDR1 LNHNV, CDR2 YYDKDF (reference sequence). The junction had 22 bases not matched to a gene; V was cut back by 5 bases and J by 12 bases. The CDR3 runs to 17 residues. The CDR3 nucleotides are TGTGCCACCAGCGGCTCTAGTAGGGCAGGGGGATTGGGGGTCCAGCATTTT. Its translation is CATSGSSRAGGLGVQHF. The full variable domain, completed using reference TRBV15 and TRBJ1-5, is DAMVIQNPRYQVTQFGKPVTLSCSQTLNHNVMYWYQQKSSQAPKLLFHYYDKDFNNEADTPDNFQSRRPNTSFCFLDIRSPGLGDTAMYLCATSGSSRAGGLGVQHFGDGTRLSIL.

This rearrangement joins TRBV27 to TRBJ2-4; D is uncertain. Germline values: CDR1 MNHEY, CDR2 SMNVEV (reference sequence). The CDR3 length is 13 residues. V was pared by 6 bases and J by 6 bases, with 12 bases between. The CDR3 loop is CASSPRILNIQYF. CDR3 nucleotide sequence: TGTGCCAGCAGCCCTCGTATTTTAAACATTCAGTACTTC.

This sequence joins TRBV4-2 and TRBJ1-2; D is possibly TRBD1 (5 bases). Germline V gives CDR1 LGHNA, CDR2 YNFKEQ. This CDR3 has 16 amino acids. With 5 bases removed from V and 4 bases from J, the gap between germline ends came to 20 bases. The CDR3 nucleotides read TGTGCCAGCAGCTCAAGCCGTGAAGGGGCGCCCTATGGCTACACCTTC. Translated, it gives CASSSSREGAPYGYTF.

This clone was seen a single time. The chain carries TRBV19 and TRBJ1-1, with a tentative D call TRBD1 (5 bases). This CDR3 has 14 amino acids. The V gene lost 7 bases and the J gene lost 4 bases, with 16 bases spanning the gap. The germline V gene encodes CDR1 LNHDA and CDR2 SQIVND (reference sequence). The CDR3 DNA reads TGTGCCAGTACCCGGACAACACGCGGCACTGAAGCTTTCTTT. Translating gives CASTRTTRGTEAFF.